This entry lists 2 T cell receptor beta chains sequenced from one sample in a study of T-cell reconstitution after alpha-beta-depleted transplantation in children (dated by TCRdb to the mid-2010s). The protocol used for the library was PCR. Instrument used: Illumina HiSeq 2500. To normalize quantification of the TCRbeta repertoire, the TCR libraries were built with molecular barcoding that relied on unique molecular identifiers. In TCRdb, the public reads were trimmed at Q25 with fastp and aligned with MiXCR, with productive beta chains retained. A single entry per CDR3 protein holds the most common genes and DNA from its merged rows. The sample has more than 150,000 distinct CDR3 sequences on record, roughly 15% of them singletons. Of the sample, less than 15% falls within the top ten clones. This specimen was PBMCs from the stem cell graft donor, taken from the stem cell graft. These receptors all come from a human donor who donated a stem cell graft to a child with acute lymphoblastic leukemia.

This clonotype was counted at least ten times. The J gene is TRBJ2-3, the V gene TRBV2; the D is unclear. This CDR3 comprises 14 residues. Trimming shortened V by 8 bases and J by 1 base, and 13 bases separated the two germline ends. Per germline, CDR1 SNHLY and CDR2 FYNNEI. The DNA of the CDR3 is TGTGCCAGCGAGGCTTATATGGGCACAGATACGCAGTATTTT. Its protein is CASEAYMGTDTQYF.

V is TRBV7-6 and J is TRBJ2-7, with D possibly being TRBD2 (5 bases). CDR1 and CDR2 (germline): SGHVS, FNYEAQ. V lost 1 base and J lost 6, with 10 bases in between. The CDR3 spans 13 residues. The CDR3 loop is CASSLGRVGEQYF. The DNA for the CDR3 is TGTGCCAGCAGCTTAGGGCGGGTGGGCGAGCAGTACTTC.